This TCR beta chain derives from a study of blood T cell repertoires in COVID-19. Profiling relied on immunoSEQ multiplex PCR, and the TCRdb table lists in-frame clones only, not all of them. The profile shows 200,000 to 300,000 clones, 86% of them singletons. The CDR3 length is 13 residues. Germline V lookup: CDR1 MNHEY, CDR2 SVGAGI. The germline V and J ends were trimmed by 8 bases and 2 bases, with 10 bases remaining between them. This TCR was recovered from a woman aged 45 to 65 who had recovered from COVID-19. J is TRBJ2-1 and V is TRBV6-5; weak D call: TRBD2 (6 bases). Sequencing was done on a sample of PBMCs or T cells enriched from blood (not recorded which). The CDR3 DNA sequence: TGTGCCAGCGTGCGGGACCCCTACAATGAGCAGTTCTTC. Translated: CASVRDPYNEQFF.